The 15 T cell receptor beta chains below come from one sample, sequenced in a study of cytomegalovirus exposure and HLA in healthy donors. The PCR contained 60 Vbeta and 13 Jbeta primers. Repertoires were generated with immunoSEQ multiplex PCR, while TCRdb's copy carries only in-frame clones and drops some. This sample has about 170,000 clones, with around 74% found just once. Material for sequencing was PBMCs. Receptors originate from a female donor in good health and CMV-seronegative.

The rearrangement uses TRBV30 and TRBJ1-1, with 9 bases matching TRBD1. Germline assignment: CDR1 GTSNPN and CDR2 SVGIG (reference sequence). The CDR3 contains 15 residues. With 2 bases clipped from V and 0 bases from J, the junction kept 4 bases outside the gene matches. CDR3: CAWSNHRGLNTEAFF. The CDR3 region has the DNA TGTGCCTGGAGTAACCACAGGGGGCTGAACACTGAAGCTTTCTTT.

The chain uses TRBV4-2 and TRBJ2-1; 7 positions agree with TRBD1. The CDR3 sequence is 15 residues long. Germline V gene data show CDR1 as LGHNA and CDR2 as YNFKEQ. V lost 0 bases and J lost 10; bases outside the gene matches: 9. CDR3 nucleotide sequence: TGTGCCAGCAGCCAAGATGAGGACAGGATAAGGGAGCAGTTCTTC. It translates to CASSQDEDRIREQFF.

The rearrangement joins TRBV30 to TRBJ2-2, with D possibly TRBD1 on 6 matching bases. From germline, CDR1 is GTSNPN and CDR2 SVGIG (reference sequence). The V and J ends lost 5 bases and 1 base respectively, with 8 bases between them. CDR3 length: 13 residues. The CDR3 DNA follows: TGTGCCTGGGACAGGAGGAACACCGGGGAGCTGTTTTTT. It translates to CAWDRRNTGELFF. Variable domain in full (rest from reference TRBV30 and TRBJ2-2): SQTIHQWPATLVQPVGSPLSLECTVEGTSNPNLYWYRQAAGRGLQLLFYSVGIGQISSEVPQNLSASRPQDRQFILSSKKLLLSDSGFYLCAWDRRNTGELFFGEGSRLTVL.

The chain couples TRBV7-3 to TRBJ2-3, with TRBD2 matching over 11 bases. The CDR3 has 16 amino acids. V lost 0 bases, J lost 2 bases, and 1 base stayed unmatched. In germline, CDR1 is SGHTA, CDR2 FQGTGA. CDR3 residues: CASSLTSGGVTDTQYF. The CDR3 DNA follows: TGTGCCAGCAGCTTAACTAGCGGGGGGGTCACAGATACGCAGTATTTT.

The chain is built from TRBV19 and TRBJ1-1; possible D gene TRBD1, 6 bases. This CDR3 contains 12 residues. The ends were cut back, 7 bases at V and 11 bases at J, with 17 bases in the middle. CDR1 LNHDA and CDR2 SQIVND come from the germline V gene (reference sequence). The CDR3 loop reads CASTTQGYEAFF. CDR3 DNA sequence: TGTGCCAGTACCACACAGGGTTATGAGGCTTTCTTT.

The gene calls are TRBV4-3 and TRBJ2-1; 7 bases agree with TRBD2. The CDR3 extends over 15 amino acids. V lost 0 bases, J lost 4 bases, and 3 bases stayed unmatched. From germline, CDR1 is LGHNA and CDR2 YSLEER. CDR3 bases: TGCGCCAGCAGCCAAGATACTAGCGAGTACAATGAGCAGTTCTTC. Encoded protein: CASSQDTSEYNEQFF.

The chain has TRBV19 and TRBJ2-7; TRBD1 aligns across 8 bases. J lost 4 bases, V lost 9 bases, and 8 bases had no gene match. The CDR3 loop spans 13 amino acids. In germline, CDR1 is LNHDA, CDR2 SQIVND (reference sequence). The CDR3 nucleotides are TGTGCCAGCCGGGACAGGCTGCGATACGAGCAGTACTTC. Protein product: CASRDRLRYEQYF.

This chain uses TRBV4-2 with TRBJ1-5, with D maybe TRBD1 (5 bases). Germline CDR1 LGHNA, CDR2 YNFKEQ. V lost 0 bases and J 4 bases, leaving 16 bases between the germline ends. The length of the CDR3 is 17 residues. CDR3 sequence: CASSQEGRGDLNQPQHF. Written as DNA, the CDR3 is TGTGCCAGCAGCCAAGAAGGACGGGGGGACCTAAATCAGCCCCAGCATTTT.

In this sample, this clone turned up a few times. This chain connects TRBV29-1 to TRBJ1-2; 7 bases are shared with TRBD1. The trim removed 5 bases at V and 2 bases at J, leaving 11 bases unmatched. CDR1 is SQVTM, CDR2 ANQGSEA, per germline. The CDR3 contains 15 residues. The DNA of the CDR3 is TGCAGCGTTCGAAGGGGGGCAGGGGGGAACTATGGCTACACCTTC. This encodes CSVRRGAGGNYGYTF.

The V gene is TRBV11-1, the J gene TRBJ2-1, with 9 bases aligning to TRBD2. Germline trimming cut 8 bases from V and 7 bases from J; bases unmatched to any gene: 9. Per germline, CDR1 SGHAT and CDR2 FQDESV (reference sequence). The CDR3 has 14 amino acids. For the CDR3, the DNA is TGTGCCAGCTACGCGGGAGGGCCCGGGAATGAGCAGTTCTTC. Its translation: CASYAGGPGNEQFF.

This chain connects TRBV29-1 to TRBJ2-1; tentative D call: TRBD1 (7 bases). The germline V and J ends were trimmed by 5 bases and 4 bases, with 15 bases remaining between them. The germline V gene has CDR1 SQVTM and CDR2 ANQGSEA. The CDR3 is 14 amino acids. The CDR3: CSVLAPGGYNEQFF. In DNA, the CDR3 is TGCAGCGTTTTAGCGCCAGGGGGGTACAATGAGCAGTTCTTC.

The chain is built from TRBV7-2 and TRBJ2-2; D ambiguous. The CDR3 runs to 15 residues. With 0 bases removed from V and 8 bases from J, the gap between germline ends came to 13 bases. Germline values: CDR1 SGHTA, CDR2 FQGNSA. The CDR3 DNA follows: TGTGCCAGCAGCTTAGCGCTAAACTCCCCGGGGGAGCTGTTTTTT. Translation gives CASSLALNSPGELFF.

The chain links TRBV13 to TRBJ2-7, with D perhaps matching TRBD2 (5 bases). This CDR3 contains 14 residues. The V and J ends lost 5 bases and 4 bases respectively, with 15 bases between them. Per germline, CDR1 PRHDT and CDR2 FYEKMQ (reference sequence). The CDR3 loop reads CASSSHLSGYEQYF. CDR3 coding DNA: TGTGCCAGCAGCAGTCATTTGAGCGGTTACGAGCAGTACTTC.

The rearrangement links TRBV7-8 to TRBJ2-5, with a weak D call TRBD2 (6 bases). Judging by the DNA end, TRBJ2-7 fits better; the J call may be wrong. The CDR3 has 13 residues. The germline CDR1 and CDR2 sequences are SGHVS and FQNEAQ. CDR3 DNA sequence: TGTGCCAGCAGCTTAGCGCGGGATAACGAGCAGTACTTC. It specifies CASSLARDNEQYF.

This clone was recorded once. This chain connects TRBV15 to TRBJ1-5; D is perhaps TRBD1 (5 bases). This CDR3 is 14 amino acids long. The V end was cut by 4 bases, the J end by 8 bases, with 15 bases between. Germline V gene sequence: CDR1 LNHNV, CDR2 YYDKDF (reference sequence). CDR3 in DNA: TGTGCCACCAGCACATCTGTGGGGGGTGAGCCCCAGCATTTT. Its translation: CATSTSVGGEPQHF. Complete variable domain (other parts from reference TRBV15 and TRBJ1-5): DAMVIQNPRYQVTQFGKPVTLSCSQTLNHNVMYWYQQKSSQAPKLLFHYYDKDFNNEADTPDNFQSRRPNTSFCFLDIRSPGLGDTAMYLCATSTSVGGEPQHFGDGTRLSIL.